A single sample gave rise to the 9 T cell receptor beta chains below, sequenced in a study of cytomegalovirus exposure and HLA in healthy donors (TCRdb year 2017). Library method: the immunoSEQ multiplex PCR assay. For the multiplex PCR, a mixture combining 60 forward primers for TCR Vbeta segments and 13 reverse primers for TCR Jbeta segments was used. Drawn from immuneACCESS, this table holds only the in-frame rearrangements with V and J called that TCRdb kept. Clones are partly lost; checked studies trace under half to an unresolved V gene and leave the rest unexplained. The sample table shows around 170,000 clones, and more than 65% are seen once. In total, the top ten clones hold 3.5% to 4% of the sample. The sample taken for sequencing was PBMCs. These receptors originate from a man in his fifties in good health and CMV-seronegative.

The genes are TRBV5-4 and TRBJ2-3; 8 bases map to TRBD2. CDR1 SGHNT and CDR2 YYREEE come from the germline V gene (reference sequence). The CDR3 is 17 amino acids. The J segment lost 5 bases and the V segment lost 4 bases, leaving 15 bases of the junction unmatched. The CDR3 nucleotides read TGTGCCAGCAGCGGGGGGGTCGCGGGCGGGGGGAGAGATACGCAGTATTTT. This translates into CASSGGVAGGGRDTQYF. The full variable domain, with the rest looked up from reference TRBV5-4 and TRBJ2-3, is ETGVTQSPTHLIKTRGQQVTLRCSSQSGHNTVSWYQQALGQGPQFIFQYYREEENGRGNFPPRFSGLQFPNYSSELNVNALELDDSALYLCASSGGVAGGGRDTQYFGPGTRLTVL.

The chain combines TRBV6-5 with TRBJ2-7, with a weak D call TRBD2 (6 bases). Deletions cut 0 bases from V and 4 bases from J, with 16 bases between. From germline, CDR1 is MNHEY and CDR2 SVGAGI. There are 16 residues in the CDR3. As DNA, the CDR3 is TGTGCCAGCAGTTACTCGTCGGGCGGGACTGGGTACGAGCAGTACTTC. Translated, it gives CASSYSSGGTGYEQYF.

The chain joins TRBV13 to TRBJ1-4; 8 bases agree with TRBD1. V lost 5 bases and J lost 8; bases outside the gene matches: 22. Germline assignment: CDR1 PRHDT and CDR2 FYEKMQ (reference sequence). The length of the CDR3 is 19 residues. CDR3 DNA: TGTGCCAGCAGCCACCTCGGTCCCGGAGGCGACAGGGGTAAGGAAAAACTGTTTTTT. Amino acid sequence: CASSHLGPGGDRGKEKLFF.

The chain recombines TRBV27 with TRBJ2-5, with D possibly being TRBD1 (7 bases). Trimming removed 6 bases from V and 5 bases from J, with 22 bases in between. Germline V gene data show CDR1 as MNHEY and CDR2 as SMNVEV (reference sequence). The CDR3 runs to 16 residues. The CDR3 nucleotides read TGTGCCAGCAGCTCCCCGACAGGGAGGAGTAGGGAGACCCAGTACTTC. Its protein product is CASSSPTGRSRETQYF.

J is TRBJ1-6 and V is TRBV27; D unresolved. Germline V lookup: CDR1 MNHEY, CDR2 SMNVEV (reference sequence). CDR3 length: 14 residues. The V gene lost 3 bases and the J gene lost 7 bases, with 10 bases spanning the gap. CDR3 residues: CASSFAQPNSPLHF. The DNA of the CDR3 is TGTGCCAGCAGTTTCGCACAGCCGAATTCACCCCTCCACTTT.

This clone was counted between two and nine times. The chain recombines TRBV13 with TRBJ2-5; D is possibly TRBD2 (6 bases). This CDR3 contains 13 residues. Germline assignment: CDR1 PRHDT and CDR2 FYEKMQ (reference sequence). V lost 3 bases, J lost 5 bases, and 10 bases lay in between. CDR3 in DNA: TGTGCCAGCAGCTTTAGGCTAGCGGAGACCCAGTACTTC. It is translated as CASSFRLAETQYF.

This rearrangement joins TRBV7-2 to TRBJ1-2, with 7 bases that match TRBD1. This CDR3 spans 15 amino acids. Trimming cost V 5 bases and J 5 bases; bases outside gene matches: 11. Germline CDR1 is SGHTA and CDR2 is FQGNSA. The CDR3 DNA is TGTGCCAGCAGCCCCTTCGTGGACAGGAGATATGGCTACACCTTC. Protein product: CASSPFVDRRYGYTF.

In regard to this clone: Relative to the germline gene, one junction end is altered; a read error may explain this. The V and J genes are TRBV7-3 and TRBJ2-7, with D possibly TRBD2 on 5 matching bases. The CDR3 is made up of 13 amino acids. Germline V lookup: CDR1 SGHTA, CDR2 FQGTGA. The CDR3 here is CASSLTGGGEQCF. The CDR3 DNA reads as TGTGCCAGCAGCTTAACTGGAGGAGGCGAGCAGTGCTTC. Full variable domain (missing parts from reference TRBV7-3 and TRBJ2-7): GAGVSQTPSNKVTEKGKYVELRCDPISGHTALYWYRQSLGQGPEFLIYFQGTGAADDSGLPNDRFFAVRPEGSVSTLKIQRTERGDSAVYLCASSLTGGGEQCFGPGTRLTVT.

The chain recombines TRBV10-3 with TRBJ2-6, with 7 bases that match TRBD1. The CDR3 loop spans 16 amino acids. The germline V gene has CDR1 ENHRY and CDR2 SYGVKD. The trim removed 7 bases at V and 0 bases at J, leaving 6 bases unmatched. CDR3 DNA sequence: TGTGCCATCAAAGGGACAGTCCGCTCTGGGGCCAACGTCCTGACTTTC. It codes for CAIKGTVRSGANVLTF.